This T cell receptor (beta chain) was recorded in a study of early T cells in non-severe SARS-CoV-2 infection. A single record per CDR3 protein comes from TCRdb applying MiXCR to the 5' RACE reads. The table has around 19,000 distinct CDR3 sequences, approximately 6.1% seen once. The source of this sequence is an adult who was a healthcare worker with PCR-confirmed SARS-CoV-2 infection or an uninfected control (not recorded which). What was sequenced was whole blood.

DNA for the CDR3: TGCGCCAGCAGCCAAGATTGGGGGGGGCTGAGCTCTGGGGCCAACGTCCTGACTTTC. Encoded protein: CASSQDWGGLSSGANVLTF. The genes are TRBV4-1 and TRBJ2-6, with D maybe TRBD2 (7 bases). The CDR3 totals 19 residues. Germline V gene data show CDR1 as MGHRA and CDR2 as YSYEKL. Trimming pared 0 bases from V and 0 bases from J, leaving 15 bases between.